These T cell receptor beta chains were read from a single sample in a study of T cells in Graves' hyperthyroidism and ophthalmopathy. TCRdb ran MiXCR on the multiplex PCR reads and lists one entry per CDR3 protein. This table has fewer than 500,000 distinct CDR3 sequences, roughly 12% appearing once. Source material: blood. These receptors all stem from a man between 25 and 39 years old with Graves' hyperthyroidism that later progressed to Graves' ophthalmopathy. Both conserved end residues are part of each CDR3. D genes are given only for firm matches. Clone size is given for some rows only: seen once, a few or many times, or a class if the clone is expanded.

cdr3_aa | cdr3_nt | d_call | j_call | clone_size | v_call
CASLLGGTYNEQFF | TGTGCCAGCCTCTTGGGGGGAACCTACAATGAGCAGTTCTTC | - | TRBJ2-1 | many | TRBV7-8
CASSQWLSGSYEQYF | TGCGCCAGCAGCCAATGGTTGAGCGGCTCCTACGAGCAGTACTTC | - | TRBJ2-7 | few | TRBV4-1
CASSERTRFHEQYF | TGTGCCAGCAGTGAGCGGACTAGGTTCCACGAGCAGTACTTC | TRBD2 | TRBJ2-7 | few | TRBV28
CSASGRGLSGSDTQYF | TGCAGTGCTAGCGGCAGGGGGCTTTCGGGGTCAGATACGCAGTATTTT | TRBD1 | TRBJ2-3 | - | TRBV20-1
CANQGVNTGELFF | TGTGCCAACCAGGGGGTGAACACCGGGGAGCTGTTTTTT | TRBD1 | TRBJ2-2 | many | TRBV10-3
CASSLLQVGGDTQYF | TGTGCCAGCAGTTTATTGCAGGTCGGTGGAGATACGCAGTATTTT | - | TRBJ2-3 | many | TRBV2
CASSFGDLGNTIYF | TGTGCCAGCAGTTTTGGGGACCTCGGGAACACCATATATTTT | - | TRBJ1-3 | many | TRBV28
CATSDSVRQICNQPQHF | TGTGCCACCAGTGATTCGGTCCGACAGATCTGCAATCAGCCCCAGCATTTT | - | TRBJ1-5 | - | TRBV24-1
CASSMGQGGGYTF | TGTGCCAGCAGCATGGGACAGGGAGGTGGCTACACCTTC | TRBD1 | TRBJ1-2 | many | TRBV11-2
CASSLEARSGANVLTF | TGTGCCAGCAGCTTAGAGGCCAGGTCTGGGGCCAACGTCCTGACTTTC | - | TRBJ2-6 | few | TRBV7-6
CASLRFGNQPQHF | TGTGCCAGCCTGAGGTTTGGCAATCAGCCCCAGCATTTT | - | TRBJ1-5 | many | TRBV28
CASSLVLSGQETQYF | TGTGCCAGCAGCTTAGTTTTGTCAGGACAAGAGACCCAGTACTTC | - | TRBJ2-5 | few | TRBV7-9
CASSYLQGGGNTEAFF | TGCGCCAGCAGCTATTTACAGGGCGGAGGGAACACTGAAGCTTTCTTT | - | TRBJ1-1 | many | TRBV5-1
CSARSGGVVYF | TGCAGTGCTAGGAGCGGGGGGGTCGTGTATTTT | TRBD2 | TRBJ2-3 | - | TRBV20-1
CASSPPLAGPGETQYF | TGTGCCAGCAGTCCCCCCTTAGCGGGGCCGGGAGAGACCCAGTACTTC | TRBD2 | TRBJ2-5 | many | TRBV28
CASSPGYGYTF | TGTGCCAGCAGTCCGGGTTATGGCTACACCTTC | - | TRBJ1-2 | many | TRBV12-3/TRBV12-4
CASSLYGSLPGVNTEAFF | TGCGCCAGCAGCTTGTACGGCAGCCTCCCGGGGGTGAACACTGAAGCTTTCTTT | - | TRBJ1-1 | - | TRBV5-1
CASSLGRGLTWEKKLFF | TGTGCCAGCAGTTTGGGGCGTGGGCTCACCTGGGAGAAGAAGCTGTTTTTT | - | TRBJ2-2 | few | TRBV28
CASSFRQITGELFF | TGTGCCAGCAGTTTTCGCCAGATTACCGGGGAGCTGTTTTTT | - | TRBJ2-2 | - | TRBV12-3/TRBV12-4
CASSQIPGQGTDTQYF | TGCGCCAGCAGCCAGATACCGGGACAGGGTACAGATACGCAGTATTTT | TRBD1 | TRBJ2-3 | few | TRBV4-1
CASSQRAGEQYF | TGTGCCAGTAGTCAACGGGCGGGCGAGCAGTACTTC | - | TRBJ2-7 | - | TRBV19
CASSWTGGEDQPQHF | TGTGCCAGCAGCTGGACAGGGGGCGAAGATCAGCCCCAGCATTTT | TRBD1 | TRBJ1-5 | - | TRBV5-5
CASSPDREGKNIQYF | TGTGCCAGCAGCCCAGACAGGGAAGGCAAAAACATTCAGTACTTC | TRBD1 | TRBJ2-4 | many | TRBV2
CASSLDRGGDTQYF | TGTGCCAGCAGCTTGGACAGGGGGGGGGATACGCAGTATTTT | TRBD1 | TRBJ2-3 | many | TRBV7-8
CASSVTPSGEWSTDTRYF | TGTGCCAGCAGCGTAACCCCTAGCGGGGAATGGAGCACAGATACGCGGTATTTT | TRBD2 | TRBJ2-3 | - | TRBV7-9